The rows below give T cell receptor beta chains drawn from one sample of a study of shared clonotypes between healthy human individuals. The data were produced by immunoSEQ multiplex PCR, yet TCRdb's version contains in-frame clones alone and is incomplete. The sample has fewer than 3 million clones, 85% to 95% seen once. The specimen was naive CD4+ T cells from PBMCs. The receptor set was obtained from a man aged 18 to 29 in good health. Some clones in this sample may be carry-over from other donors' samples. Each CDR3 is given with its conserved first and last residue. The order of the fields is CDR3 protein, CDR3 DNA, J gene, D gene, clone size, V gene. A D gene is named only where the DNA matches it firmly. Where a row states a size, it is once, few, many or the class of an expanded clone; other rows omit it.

CASSLDRAPSPSLGTF	TGTGCCAGCAGCTTAGACAGGGCCCCGTCACCCAGTCTGGGCACCTTC	TRBJ1-2	-	-	TRBV7-9
CASSSRDRGSLNTEAFF	TGCGCCAGCAGCTCCCGGGACAGGGGGTCATTGAACACTGAAGCTTTCTTT	TRBJ1-1	TRBD1	-	TRBV5-1
CASTSQGPHNEQFF	TGTGCCAGCACCTCCCAGGGGCCCCACAATGAGCAGTTCTTC	TRBJ2-1	-	-	TRBV28
CASSQGQITDTQYF	TGTGCCAGCTCCCAGGGACAGATCACAGATACGCAGTATTTT	TRBJ2-3	TRBD1	-	TRBV18
CASSRGLRVSEQFF	TGTGCCAGCAGCCGAGGTTTAAGGGTGAGCGAGCAGTTCTTC	TRBJ2-1	-	-	TRBV14
CSASGGGGYTF	TGCAGTGCTTCAGGGGGCGGTGGCTACACCTTC	TRBJ1-2	TRBD1	-	TRBV20-1
CASSSGPGQTNEKLFF	TGCGCCAGCAGCTCAGGGCCGGGACAGACAAATGAAAAACTGTTTTTT	TRBJ1-4	TRBD1	-	TRBV4-1
CASSLLGTGNTEAFF	TGCGCCAGCAGCTTGTTAGGGACAGGGAACACTGAAGCTTTCTTT	TRBJ1-1	TRBD1	-	TRBV5-1
CASLRDGGRYTF	TGTGCCAGCCTCCGGGACGGGGGACGCTACACCTTC	TRBJ1-2	-	-	TRBV28
CATMGIYEQYF	TGTGCCACCATGGGAATCTACGAGCAGTACTTC	TRBJ2-7	-	-	TRBV6-5
CASSPDRVALPGYTF	TGTGCCAGCAGCCCGGACAGGGTTGCCCTGCCTGGCTACACCTTC	TRBJ1-2	TRBD1	-	TRBV7-2
CASSLTGATGELFF	TGCGCCAGCAGCTTGACAGGGGCCACCGGGGAGCTGTTTTTT	TRBJ2-2	TRBD1	few	TRBV5-1
CASSLDRGEAFF	TGTGCCAGCAGCCTTGACAGGGGTGAAGCTTTCTTT	TRBJ1-1	TRBD1	-	TRBV11-2
CASSLLQPYEQYF	TGTGCCAGCAGTTTACTGCAGCCCTACGAGCAGTACTTC	TRBJ2-7	-	few	TRBV28
CASGETANYGYTF	TGTGCCAGCGGGGAGACGGCTAACTATGGCTACACCTTC	TRBJ1-2	-	-	TRBV5-4
CASKPRQTALNTEAFF	TGCGCCAGCAAACCTAGACAGACAGCATTGAACACTGAAGCTTTCTTT	TRBJ1-1	-	-	TRBV5-1
CAWEGNEKLFF	TGTGCCTGGGAAGGGAATGAAAAACTGTTTTTT	TRBJ1-4	-	once	TRBV30
CASGVRDTEAFF	TGTGCTAGCGGGGTCAGGGACACTGAAGCTTTCTTT	TRBJ1-1	-	few	TRBV5-4
CASSTYEGLYEQYF	TGTGCCAGCAGTACCTACGAGGGCCTATACGAGCAGTACTTC	TRBJ2-7	-	-	TRBV27
CASSFGDKGWQQYF	TGTGCCAGCAGTTTCGGGGACAAGGGGTGGCAGCAGTACTTC	TRBJ2-7	-	-	TRBV28
CASSTGQGVGKGNEQFF	TGTGCCAGCAGCACAGGACAGGGGGTGGGAAAGGGTAACGAGCAGTTCTTC	TRBJ2-1	TRBD1	-	TRBV7-2
CASSQAFGATGELFF	TGTGCCAGCAGTCAGGCCTTCGGGGCCACCGGGGAGCTGTTTTTT	TRBJ2-2	-	-	TRBV28